A single sample is the source of the 31 T cell receptor beta chains below, sequenced in a study of T-cell reconstitution after alpha-beta-depleted transplantation in children listed by TCRdb under 2016. The intended sense of this specimen's treatment or condition label: allogeneic hematopoietic cell transplantation with graft depleted of TCRalphabeta T cells and CD19 B cells. Library generation was performed with PCR. TCRdb names Illumina HiSeq 2500 as the instrument used. To normalize quantification of the TCRbeta repertoire, the TCR libraries were built with molecular barcoding that relied on unique molecular identifiers. The public reads were quality trimmed at Q25 with fastp and then assembled into clones with MiXCR by TCRdb, keeping productive beta chains. Each entry is one CDR3 protein sequence, shown with its most common DNA and genes. The table for this sample lists 200,000 or so distinct CDR3 sequences; about 6% of them were counted only once. The top ten hold 4.5% of the sample.

The specimen comprised PBMCs, sampled before TCRalphabeta/CD19-depleted stem cell transplant. These receptors all come from a girl in the first two years of life with combined immunodeficiency, due to receive a stem cell transplant.

This clonotype was seen many times. The CDR3: CATGLGGGPGNEQFF. The CDR3 DNA reads TGTGCCACCGGTCTAGGTGGGGGGCCGGGGAATGAGCAGTTCTTC. The rearrangement links TRBV24-1 to TRBJ2-1; D assignment may be TRBD1 or TRBD2 (6 bases each). CDR3 size: 15 residues. Germline assignment: CDR1 KGHDR and CDR2 SFDVKD. Trimming removed 9 bases from V and 7 bases from J, with 21 bases in between.

In its sample, this clonotype was seen a few times. The J gene is TRBJ2-3, the V gene TRBV20-1, with 8 bases identical to TRBD1. From germline, CDR1 is DFQATT and CDR2 SNEGSKA (reference sequence). This CDR3 comprises 18 residues. The ends lost 6 bases at V and 1 base at J; junction bases unmatched: 18. The CDR3 sequence is CSAGQGLFLRWGTDTQYF. CDR3 DNA sequence: TGCAGTGCCGGACAGGGACTCTTCCTTCGGTGGGGCACAGATACGCAGTATTTT.

This clonotype was found many times. This sequence joins TRBV29-1 and TRBJ1-1; no clear D gene. The CDR3 length is 11 residues. CDR1 SQVTM and CDR2 ANQGSEA come from the germline V gene. Trimming shortened V by 7 bases and J by 1 base, and 7 bases separated the two germline ends. CDR3 in DNA: TGCAGCGCCGAGCGGAACACTGAAGCTTTCTTT. Residues: CSAERNTEAFF. The variable domain in full, with the rest retrieved from reference TRBV29-1 and TRBJ1-1, is SAVISQKPSRDICQRGTSLTIQCQVDSQVTMMFWYRQQPGQSLTLIATANQGSEATYESGFVIDKFPISRPNLTFSTLTVSNMSPEDSSIYLCSAERNTEAFFGQGTRLTVV.

This clonotype has just a few counts. V is TRBV5-1 and J is TRBJ2-1; the D is unclear. V was clipped by 0 bases and J by 0 bases, with 10 bases between them. Per the germline V gene, CDR1 is SGHRS and CDR2 is YFSETQ. The CDR3 loop spans 16 amino acids. This CDR3 is CASSLDPWSSYNEQFF. CDR3 DNA: TGCGCCAGCAGCTTGGACCCTTGGAGCTCCTACAATGAGCAGTTCTTC.

This clonotype appeared many times. The gene calls are TRBV3-1 and TRBJ1-4; tentative D call: TRBD1 (5 bases). The CDR3 sequence is 12 residues long. Germline CDR1 reads LGHDT; CDR2 reads YNNKEL (reference sequence). V gave up 8 bases and J gave up 6 bases, with 10 bases separating them. CDR3 amino acids: CASGTADEKLFF. CDR3 in DNA: TGTGCCAGCGGGACTGCTGATGAAAAACTGTTTTTT.

This clonotype was recorded at least ten times. This chain links TRBV20-1 with TRBJ2-7; no clear D. The germline V and J ends were trimmed by 6 bases and 1 base, with 4 bases remaining between them. The CDR3 is 10 residues long. The V gene's germline CDR1 is DFQATT and CDR2 SNEGSKA (reference sequence). Written as DNA, the CDR3 is TGCAGTGCCCTTTCCTACGAGCAGTACTTC. Protein sequence: CSALSYEQYF.

In its sample, this clonotype was seen many times. J is TRBJ2-1 and V is TRBV5-1; 11 bases map to TRBD2. The CDR3 contains 15 residues. With V trimmed by 3 bases and J by 4 bases, 3 bases remained unmatched. The germline V gene has CDR1 SGHRS and CDR2 YFSETQ. This CDR3 reads CASSSGTSGYNEQFF. The CDR3 nucleotides read TGCGCCAGCAGCTCCGGGACTAGCGGTTACAATGAGCAGTTCTTC.

This clonotype occurred many times. The chain combines TRBV15 with TRBJ1-5, with a weak D call TRBD1 (5 bases). The CDR3 is 17 amino acids. V dropped 0 bases and J dropped 0 bases, with 12 bases sitting between them. The germline V gene encodes CDR1 LNHNV and CDR2 YYDKDF (reference sequence). This chain's CDR3 is CATSRDRDLHSNQPQHF. The DNA of the CDR3 is TGTGCCACCAGCAGAGATAGGGACCTCCATAGCAATCAGCCCCAGCATTTT.

This clonotype was found many times. At one end the junction does not follow the germline gene, possibly because of a read error. This CDR3 is CASSLVAREGSHF. The DNA for the CDR3 is TGTGCCAGCAGTTTAGTTGCTAGAGAGGGATCGCATTTT. The chain joins TRBV12-3 or TRBV12-4 to TRBJ2-3, with a weak D call TRBD2 (5 bases). This CDR3 comprises 13 residues.

The chain combines TRBV29-1 with TRBJ2-7, with D perhaps TRBD1 (6 bases). The germline CDR1 and CDR2 sequences are SQVTM and ANQGSEA. Trimming removed 2 bases from V and 0 bases from J, with 14 bases in between. There are 15 residues in the CDR3. The CDR3 loop reads CSVETPDRSSYEQYF. The CDR3 coding sequence is TGCAGCGTTGAAACCCCTGACAGGAGCTCCTACGAGCAGTACTTC.

Ten or more counts support this clonotype. The rearrangement joins TRBV11-2 to TRBJ2-3; D is perhaps TRBD2 (6 bases). Looked up from germline, CDR1 is SGHAT and CDR2 is FQNNGV. Trimming removed 5 bases at V and 3 bases at J, with 9 bases between. The CDR3 extends over 13 amino acids. The CDR3 coding sequence is TGTGCCAGCAGCCTCGGGACTACAGATACGCAGTATTTT. Protein product: CASSLGTTDTQYF.

The V gene is TRBV20-1, the J gene TRBJ1-4, with D possibly TRBD1 on 5 matching bases. The CDR3 runs to 14 residues. Germline V gene lookup returns CDR1 DFQATT and CDR2 SNEGSKA (reference sequence). V lost 7 bases to trimming and J lost 1 base, with 13 bases between them. The CDR3 nucleotides are TGCAGTGTGGCCTGGGACGGAACTAATGAAAAACTGTTTTTT. Translating it yields CSVAWDGTNEKLFF.

This clonotype was counted at least ten times. The V and J genes are TRBV10-3 and TRBJ2-7; the D call may be TRBD1 or TRBD2 (5 bases each). Trimming removed 6 bases from V and 3 bases from J, with 12 bases in between. Germline V gives CDR1 ENHRY, CDR2 SYGVKD. The CDR3 is 13 amino acids. The CDR3: CAISRDGDYEQYF. The DNA for the CDR3 is TGTGCCATCAGCCGGGACGGGGACTACGAGCAGTACTTC.

Only a few counts were recorded for this clonotype. This chain joins TRBV20-1 and TRBJ1-5; 7 bases are a match to TRBD1. This CDR3 spans 15 amino acids. The germline CDR1 and CDR2 sequences are DFQATT and SNEGSKA (reference sequence). V was pared by 3 bases and J by 2 bases, with 7 bases of the junction left unmatched. Written as DNA, the CDR3 is TGCAGTGCTAGGGGTGTTGGACAGGGCAATCAGCCCCAGCATTTT. This encodes CSARGVGQGNQPQHF.

This clonotype was counted ten times or more. This chain connects TRBV20-1 to TRBJ2-1, with TRBD1 matching 7 bases. Germline loops: CDR1 DFQATT, CDR2 SNEGSKA (reference sequence). With V trimmed by 4 bases and J by 4 bases, 13 bases remained unmatched. The CDR3 covers 16 residues. Here the CDR3 reads CSATPEDRTLYNEQFF. In nucleotides, the CDR3 is TGCAGTGCTACCCCAGAGGACAGGACACTTTACAATGAGCAGTTCTTC.

This clonotype has a count of ten or more. The chain uses TRBV27 and TRBJ1-5, with D possibly matching TRBD1 (6 bases). The CDR3 is made up of 13 amino acids. CDR1 is MNHEY and CDR2 is SMNVEV in the germline V gene (reference sequence). Trimming shortened V by 2 bases and J by 6 bases, and 8 bases separated the two germline ends. CDR3 loop: CASSLTGFQPQHF. CDR3 in DNA: TGTGCCAGCAGTTTAACAGGGTTTCAGCCCCAGCATTTT.

This clonotype has just a few counts. CDR3 DNA: TGTGCCAGCAGTTTCAGGGGGCCCGGCGGGGAGCTGTTTTTT. This encodes CASSFRGPGGELFF. J is TRBJ2-2 and V is TRBV28, with 8 bases matching TRBD1. Trimming at V came to 3 bases and at J to 7 bases, leaving 4 bases not matched to a gene. Germline-derived CDR1 and CDR2 are MDHEN and SYDVKM. CDR3 size: 14 residues.

A few counts support this clonotype. The chain recombines TRBV7-9 with TRBJ1-6; TRBD1 aligns across 8 bases. CDR3 size: 15 residues. The germline V gene encodes CDR1 SEHNR and CDR2 FQNEAQ (reference sequence). J gave up 4 bases and V 4 bases, and 3 bases lay outside the gene matches. Written as DNA, the CDR3 is TGTGCCAGCAGCTCCCACAGGGGGTATAATTCACCCCTCCACTTT. Its translation: CASSSHRGYNSPLHF.

This clonotype has at least ten counts. The J gene is TRBJ2-1, the V gene TRBV29-1, with 9 bases aligning to TRBD2. The CDR3 is 20 residues long. CDR1 and CDR2 (germline): SQVTM, ANQGSEA. V gave up 4 bases and J gave up 2 bases; unmatched junction bases: 21. This chain's CDR3 is CSVVERIGDSLAGAYNEQFF. In nucleotides, the CDR3 is TGCAGCGTTGTAGAACGGATAGGGGACTCACTAGCGGGCGCCTACAATGAGCAGTTCTTC.

This clonotype was seen ten or more times. The chain recombines TRBV28 with TRBJ2-1, with a tentative D call TRBD2 (6 bases). V lost 4 bases and J 2 bases, leaving 15 bases between the germline ends. This CDR3 is built from 16 residues. Germline CDR1 MDHEN, CDR2 SYDVKM. CDR3: CASSSLGAGPYNEQFF. CDR3 DNA sequence: TGTGCCAGCAGTTCCCTAGGGGCGGGACCCTACAATGAGCAGTTCTTC.

This clonotype was counted ten times or more. This chain uses TRBV4-1 with TRBJ2-1, with 7 nucleotides matching TRBD2. The CDR3 has 15 amino acids. Trimming removed 1 base from V and 4 bases from J; junction bases left unmatched: 4. Germline lookup yields CDR1 MGHRA and CDR2 YSYEKL. The CDR3 DNA reads as TGCGCCAGCAGCCAAGTATCCGGGGGGTACAATGAGCAGTTCTTC. This sequence encodes CASSQVSGGYNEQFF.

This clonotype was found many times. The V call is TRBV5-1, the J call TRBJ1-1; D call uncertain. The length of the CDR3 is 17 residues. V was trimmed by 0 bases and J by 0 bases, leaving 15 bases between them. Germline CDR1 is SGHRS and CDR2 is YFSETQ. The DNA for the CDR3 is TGCGCCAGCAGCTTGGGGCTAGGTGGCCTCATGAACACTGAAGCTTTCTTT. Its translation is CASSLGLGGLMNTEAFF.

Ten or more counts support this clonotype. A read error may produce the germline difference seen at one junction end. The CDR3 region has the DNA TGTGCCAGCAGCCCCGGAGATGTGGTTTCCTACGAGCGGTACTTC. It is translated as CASSPGDVVSYERYF. The chain couples TRBV11-2 to TRBJ2-7; D is unresolved. CDR3 size: 15 residues. CDR1 and CDR2 from the germline V gene are SGHAT and FQNNGV.

A word on this clonotype: Being one base from a much bigger clone, this may be a read error. The genes are TRBV7-9 and TRBJ2-7, with D possibly TRBD1 on 7 matching bases. The CDR3 has 14 amino acids. Germline CDR1 reads SEHNR; CDR2 reads FQNEAQ (reference sequence). CDR3: CATSPPRGAYEQYF. In DNA form, the CDR3 reads TGTGCCACCAGCCCTCCCAGGGGGGCCTACGAGCAGTACTTC.

This clonotype was detected ten times or more. The chain is built from TRBV20-1 and TRBJ2-5, with D unresolved. V lost 6 bases and J lost 5, with 22 bases in between. The germline CDR1 and CDR2 sequences are DFQATT and SNEGSKA (reference sequence). This CDR3 comprises 15 residues. CDR3 residues: CSAGTMYTAWETQYF. The CDR3 coding sequence is TGCAGTGCCGGAACTATGTACACCGCCTGGGAGACCCAGTACTTC.

This clonotype was observed a few times. The V gene is TRBV11-2, the J gene TRBJ1-1; 8 bases map to TRBD1. The germline CDR1 and CDR2 sequences are SGHAT and FQNNGV. The CDR3 contains 17 residues. With 5 bases clipped from V and 3 bases from J, the junction kept 14 bases outside the gene matches. CDR3 nucleotide sequence: TGTGCCAGCAGCCTTAGACAGGGGAAGGGGCGCGACACTGAAGCTTTCTTT. Translated, it gives CASSLRQGKGRDTEAFF.

The table lists this clonotype with many counts. This rearrangement joins TRBV4-3 to TRBJ2-7; TRBD1 matches at 7 bases. The CDR3 sequence is 16 residues long. Germline assignment: CDR1 LGHNA and CDR2 YSLEER. J lost 0 bases, V lost 2 bases, and 7 bases had no gene match. The CDR3 loop is CASSQRYRGYSYEQYF. The CDR3 nucleotides are TGCGCCAGCAGCCAACGTTACAGGGGATACTCCTACGAGCAGTACTTC.

The table lists this clonotype with a count of one. The V call is TRBV20-1, the J call TRBJ1-5, with D perhaps TRBD1 (5 bases). CDR1 is DFQATT and CDR2 is SNEGSKA in the germline V gene (reference sequence). V was pared by 5 bases and J by 0 bases, with 14 bases between. The CDR3 is 15 amino acids. The CDR3, as DNA: TGCAGTGCTCCGCGGTTTCAGGGTAGCAATCAGCCCCAGCATTTT. Translating gives CSAPRFQGSNQPQHF.

This clonotype was seen many times. The V and J genes are TRBV24-1 and TRBJ2-2; the D gene could be TRBD1 or TRBD2 (5 bases each). V lost 4 bases to trimming and J lost 0 bases, with 14 bases between them. The CDR3 runs to 17 residues. Germline V gene sequence: CDR1 KGHDR, CDR2 SFDVKD. The DNA of the CDR3 is TGTGCCACCAGTGACCTACCCCAGGGAGCGAACACCGGGGAGCTGTTTTTT. Protein sequence: CATSDLPQGANTGELFF.

This clonotype appeared many times. The chain couples TRBV29-1 to TRBJ2-1, with D unclear. The CDR3 extends over 13 amino acids. Trimming removed 1 base from V and 3 bases from J, with 7 bases in between. Germline V gene sequence: CDR1 SQVTM, CDR2 ANQGSEA. The DNA of the CDR3 is TGCAGCGTTGAAGCCTACTTCTACAATGAGCAGTTCTTC. Amino acids: CSVEAYFYNEQFF.

This clonotype was detected many times. The V and J genes are TRBV28 and TRBJ2-3, with D unclear. This CDR3 is 16 amino acids long. Deletions cut 3 bases from V and 3 bases from J, with 16 bases between. The germline V gene encodes CDR1 MDHEN and CDR2 SYDVKM. DNA for the CDR3: TGTGCCAGCAGTTTCCCTTTGAATACCGGGACAGATACGCAGTATTTT. Translation: CASSFPLNTGTDTQYF.